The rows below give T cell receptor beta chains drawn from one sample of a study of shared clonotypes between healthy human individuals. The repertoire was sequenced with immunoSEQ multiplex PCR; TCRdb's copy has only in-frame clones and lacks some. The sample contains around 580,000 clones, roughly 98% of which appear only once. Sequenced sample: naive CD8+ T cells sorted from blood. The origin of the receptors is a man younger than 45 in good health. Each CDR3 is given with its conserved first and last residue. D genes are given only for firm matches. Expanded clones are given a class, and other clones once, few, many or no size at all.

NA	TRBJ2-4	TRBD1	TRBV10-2	CASSPYRGAKNIQYF	TGCGCCAGCAGCCCGTACAGGGGTGCCAAAAACATTCAGTACTTC
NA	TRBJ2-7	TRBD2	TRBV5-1	CASSQTLAGASYEQYF	TGCGCCAGCAGCCAGACCCTAGCGGGAGCCTCCTACGAGCAGTACTTC
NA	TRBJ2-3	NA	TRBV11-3	CASSLEGWGITDTQYF	TGTGCCAGCAGCTTAGAGGGTTGGGGGATCACAGATACGCAGTATTTT
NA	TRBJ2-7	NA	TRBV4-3	CASSQGTDLAYEQYF	TGCGCCAGCAGCCAAGGGACTGACTTAGCCTACGAGCAGTACTTC
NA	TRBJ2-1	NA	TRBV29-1	CSVAKGDEQFF	TGCAGCGTTGCGAAGGGGGATGAGCAGTTCTTC
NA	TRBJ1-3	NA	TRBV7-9	CASSQGLSGNTIYF	TGTGCCAGCAGCCAAGGACTCTCTGGAAACACCATATATTTT
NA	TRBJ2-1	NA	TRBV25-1	CASSEPGMGSYNEQFF	TGTGCCAGCTCTGAGCCGGGAATGGGCTCCTACAATGAGCAGTTCTTC
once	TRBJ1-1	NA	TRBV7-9	CASYLQENTEAFF	TGTGCCAGCTACCTTCAGGAGAACACTGAAGCTTTCTTT
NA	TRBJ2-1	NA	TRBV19	CASSIGHVNEQFF	TGTGCCAGTAGTATTGGACACGTCAATGAGCAGTTCTTC
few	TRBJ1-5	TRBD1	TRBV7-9	CASSISGQLNQPQHF	TGTGCCAGCAGCATCTCGGGACAGCTCAATCAGCCCCAGCATTTT
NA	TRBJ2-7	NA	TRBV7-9	CASSLGGRDEQYF	TGTGCCAGCAGCTTAGGAGGCAGGGACGAGCAGTACTTC